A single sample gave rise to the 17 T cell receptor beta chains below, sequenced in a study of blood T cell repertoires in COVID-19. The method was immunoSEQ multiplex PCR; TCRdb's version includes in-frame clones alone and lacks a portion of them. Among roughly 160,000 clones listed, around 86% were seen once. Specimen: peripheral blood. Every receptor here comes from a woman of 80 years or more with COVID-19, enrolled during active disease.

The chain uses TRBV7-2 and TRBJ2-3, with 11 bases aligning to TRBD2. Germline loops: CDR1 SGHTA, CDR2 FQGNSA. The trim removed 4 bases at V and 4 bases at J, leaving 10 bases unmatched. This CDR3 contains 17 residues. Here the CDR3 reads CASSSLLSGRVADTQYF. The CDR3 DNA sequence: TGTGCCAGCAGCTCACTCCTTAGCGGGAGGGTCGCAGATACGCAGTATTTT.

The CDR3 coding sequence is TGTGCCAGCAAAACAGGGGGCGAGGTATCCGGGGAGCTGTTTTTT. Amino acid sequence: CASKTGGEVSGELFF. V and J are TRBV19 and TRBJ2-2, with 9 nucleotides matching TRBD1. The germline V gene has CDR1 LNHDA and CDR2 SQIVND (reference sequence). The junction had 11 bases not matched to a gene; V was cut back by 9 bases and J by 6 bases. This CDR3 has 15 amino acids.

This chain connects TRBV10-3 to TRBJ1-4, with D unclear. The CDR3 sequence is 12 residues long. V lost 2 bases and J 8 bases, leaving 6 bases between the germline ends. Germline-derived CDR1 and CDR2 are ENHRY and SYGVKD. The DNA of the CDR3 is TGTGCCATCAGTGAGGAAGAGGAAAAACTGTTTTTT. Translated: CAISEEEEKLFF.

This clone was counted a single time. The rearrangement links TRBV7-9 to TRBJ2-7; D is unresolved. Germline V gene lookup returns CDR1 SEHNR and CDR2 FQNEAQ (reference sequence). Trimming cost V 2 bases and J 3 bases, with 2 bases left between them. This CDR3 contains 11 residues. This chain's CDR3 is CASSLYYEQYF. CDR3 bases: TGTGCCAGCAGCTTATACTACGAGCAGTACTTC.

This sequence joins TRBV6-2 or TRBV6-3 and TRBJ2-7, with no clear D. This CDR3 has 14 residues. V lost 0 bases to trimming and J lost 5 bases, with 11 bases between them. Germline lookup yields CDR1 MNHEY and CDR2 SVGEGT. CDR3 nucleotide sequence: TGTGCCAGCAGTTACTCTCTACAGAGAAACGAGCAGTACTTC. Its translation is CASSYSLQRNEQYF.

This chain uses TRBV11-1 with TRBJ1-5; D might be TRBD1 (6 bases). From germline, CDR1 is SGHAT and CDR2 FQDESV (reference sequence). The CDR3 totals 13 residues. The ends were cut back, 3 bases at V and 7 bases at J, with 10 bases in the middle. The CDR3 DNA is TGTGCCAGCAGCTTGGGACAATTCCAGCCCCAGCATTTT. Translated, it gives CASSLGQFQPQHF.

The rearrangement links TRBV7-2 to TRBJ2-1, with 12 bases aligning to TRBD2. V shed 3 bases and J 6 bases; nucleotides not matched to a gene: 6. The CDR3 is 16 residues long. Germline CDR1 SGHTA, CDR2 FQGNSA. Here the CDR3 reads CASSLTSGRVVNEQFF. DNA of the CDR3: TGTGCCAGCAGCTTGACTAGCGGGAGAGTGGTCAATGAGCAGTTCTTC.

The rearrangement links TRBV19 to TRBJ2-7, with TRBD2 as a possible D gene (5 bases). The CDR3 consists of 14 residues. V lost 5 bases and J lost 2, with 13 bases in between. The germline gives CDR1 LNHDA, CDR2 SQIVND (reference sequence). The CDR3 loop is CASSGSVTTYEQYF. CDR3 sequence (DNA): TGTGCCAGTAGTGGGAGCGTTACGACCTACGAGCAGTACTTC.

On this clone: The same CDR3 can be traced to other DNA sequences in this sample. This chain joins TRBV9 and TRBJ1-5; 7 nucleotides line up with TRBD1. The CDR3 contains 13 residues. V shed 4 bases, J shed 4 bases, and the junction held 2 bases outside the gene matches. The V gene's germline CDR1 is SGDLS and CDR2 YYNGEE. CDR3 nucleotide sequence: TGTGCCAGCAGCTTACAGGGGAATCAGCCCCAGCATTTT. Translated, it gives CASSLQGNQPQHF.

The CDR3 region has the DNA TGTGCCAGCAGCTTGTGGACACAGACAGGGGAAAAACTGTTTTTT. Translation gives CASSLWTQTGEKLFF. The chain has TRBV7-9 and TRBJ1-4; 7 bases match TRBD1. In germline, CDR1 is SEHNR, CDR2 FQNEAQ (reference sequence). With 3 bases clipped from V and 8 bases from J, the junction kept 9 bases outside the gene matches. This CDR3 comprises 15 residues.

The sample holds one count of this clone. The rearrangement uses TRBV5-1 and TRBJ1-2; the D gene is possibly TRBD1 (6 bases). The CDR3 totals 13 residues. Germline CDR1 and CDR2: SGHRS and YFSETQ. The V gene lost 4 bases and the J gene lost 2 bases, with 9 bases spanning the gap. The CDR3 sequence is CASSHDRNYGYTF. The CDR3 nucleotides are TGCGCCAGCAGCCATGACAGGAACTATGGCTACACCTTC.

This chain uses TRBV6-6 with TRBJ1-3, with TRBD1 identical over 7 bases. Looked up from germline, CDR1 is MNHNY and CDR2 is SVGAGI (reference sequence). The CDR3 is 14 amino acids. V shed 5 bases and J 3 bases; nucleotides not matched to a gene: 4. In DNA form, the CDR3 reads TGTGCCAGCAGTCGCACAGGGGATGGAAACACCATATATTTT. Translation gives CASSRTGDGNTIYF.

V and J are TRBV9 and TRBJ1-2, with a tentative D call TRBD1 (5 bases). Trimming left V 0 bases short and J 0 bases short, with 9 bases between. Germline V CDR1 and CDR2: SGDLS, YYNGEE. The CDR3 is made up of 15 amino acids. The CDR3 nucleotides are TGTGCCAGCAGCGTAGGCGGGACTCCTAACTATGGCTACACCTTC. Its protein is CASSVGGTPNYGYTF.

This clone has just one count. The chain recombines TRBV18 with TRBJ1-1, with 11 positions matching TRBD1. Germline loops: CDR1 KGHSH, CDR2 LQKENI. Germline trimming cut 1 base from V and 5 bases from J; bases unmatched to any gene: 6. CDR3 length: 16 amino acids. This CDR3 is CASSPRGGQGATEAFF. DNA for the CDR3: TGTGCCAGCTCACCACGGGGAGGACAGGGGGCGACTGAAGCTTTCTTT. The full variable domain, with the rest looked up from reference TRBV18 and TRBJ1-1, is NAGVMQNPRHLVRRRGQEARLRCSPMKGHSHVYWYRQLPEEGLKFMVYLQKENIIDESGMPKERFSAEFPKEGPSILRIQQVVRGDSAAYFCASSPRGGQGATEAFFGQGTRLTVV.

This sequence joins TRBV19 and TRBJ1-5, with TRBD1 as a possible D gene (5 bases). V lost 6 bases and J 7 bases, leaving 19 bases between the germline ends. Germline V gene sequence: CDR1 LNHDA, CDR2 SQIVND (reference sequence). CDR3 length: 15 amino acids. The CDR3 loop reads CASSHQGVSEQPQHF. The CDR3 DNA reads TGTGCCAGTAGCCACCAGGGTGTGTCGGAGCAGCCCCAGCATTTT.

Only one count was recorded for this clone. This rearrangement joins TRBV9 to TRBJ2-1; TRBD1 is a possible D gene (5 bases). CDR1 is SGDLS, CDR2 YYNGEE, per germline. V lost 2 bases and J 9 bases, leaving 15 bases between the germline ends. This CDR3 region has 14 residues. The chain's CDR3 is CASSVASGQGEQFF. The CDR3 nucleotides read TGTGCCAGCAGCGTGGCCTCGGGCCAGGGTGAGCAGTTCTTC.

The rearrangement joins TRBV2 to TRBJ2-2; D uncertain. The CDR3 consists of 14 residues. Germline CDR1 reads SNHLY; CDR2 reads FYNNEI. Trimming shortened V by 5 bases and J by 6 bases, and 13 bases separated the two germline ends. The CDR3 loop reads CASSKSAVAGELFF. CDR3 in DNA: TGTGCCAGCAGTAAGTCGGCGGTCGCCGGGGAGCTGTTTTTT.